This record looks at one T cell receptor (beta chain) sequence and its context. What antigen it recognizes has not been identified. No much larger clone exists at a distance of one base, and base qualities are not known. The entry originates in a study of blood T cell repertoires in COVID-19 (dated by TCRdb to 2018 to 2020). Notes on the research overall: Collaborator samples came from the United States, Italy and Spain and covered acute and convalescent phases of COVID-19. Where HLA class I and class II types were available, the types were taken from metadata supplied by the sample provider, not from assay-based typing. The repertoires were made available in a free public database intended to serve as a resource for research on the immune response to SARS-CoV-2. The prospective study material was composed of cDNA or gDNA derived from T cells, B-cell-depleted T cells, or PBMCs. Sample metadata almost always included a de-identified subject ID, COVID-19 status, age in years and sex. Subjects who had been exposed to COVID-19, were actively infected with it, or had recovered from it provided the deeply sampled blood TCRbeta repertoires that made up the dataset. The samples were drawn from the first 160 participants of the ongoing ImmuneRACE study and from under 1,500 subjects provided by 6 global collaborators.

TCRbeta CDR3 regions were amplified from genomic DNA by means of the immunoSEQ Assay, a bias-controlled multiplex PCR. Per the authors' processing: Within the assay, amplification of reference gene primers was used to estimate how many nucleated cells each sample contained. Sequence reads were collapsed and filtered to measure the absolute abundance of every unique TCRbeta CDR3 rearrangement. Productive Simpson clonality was computed per sample as the square root of Simpson's diversity index over productive rearrangements. TCRdb provides this immuneACCESS table in a form limited to in-frame rearrangements. Some clones are lacking; in checked studies, under half of them reflect an unresolved V gene, and why the rest are absent is not known. V and J calls and clone size come straight from that table; D and trimming were deduced from the DNA. The sample yields 80,000 to 95,000 clones; about 89% were counted once. 17% of the sample is in the top ten clones.

The germline V gene supplies CDR1 SGHRS and CDR2 YFSETQ. The CDR3 holds 15 amino acids from the cysteine to the phenylalanine. Solely the CDR3 DNA is kept, with 45 bases framed from the first base. Here V drops 3 bases and J drops 4 bases, and the junction holds 2 bases not matched to any gene. Collaborating institutions collected whole blood in K2EDTA tubes following their own protocols. For TCRbeta analysis, collaborators shipped samples as frozen whole blood, isolated PBMCs, or DNA extracted from either of those sample types. What the study reported, not specific to this receptor: How much clinical and demographic metadata was included differed by source and by participant, and the metadata was provided uncurated.

Recombination joined TRBV5-1 with TRBJ2-3; TRBD2 fits 13 bases in the junction. The sequenced sample was peripheral blood. This receptor was identified in a human donor in a cohort sampled during active COVID-19. The DNA reads TGCGCCAGCAGCTCTGGGACTAGCGGGGCAGATACGCAGTATTTT. It specifies CASSSGTSGADTQYF.